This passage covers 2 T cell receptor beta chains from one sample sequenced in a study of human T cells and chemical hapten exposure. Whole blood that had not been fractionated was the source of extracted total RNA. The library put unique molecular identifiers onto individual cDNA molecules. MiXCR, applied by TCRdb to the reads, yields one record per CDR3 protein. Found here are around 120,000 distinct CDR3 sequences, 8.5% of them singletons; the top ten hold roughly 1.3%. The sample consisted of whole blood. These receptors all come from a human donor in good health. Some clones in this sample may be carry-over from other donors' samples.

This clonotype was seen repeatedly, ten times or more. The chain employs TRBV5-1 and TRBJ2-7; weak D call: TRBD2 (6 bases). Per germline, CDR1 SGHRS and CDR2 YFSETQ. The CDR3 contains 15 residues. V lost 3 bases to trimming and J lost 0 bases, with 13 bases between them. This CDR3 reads CASSSSSVSSYEQYF. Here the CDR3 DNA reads TGCGCCAGCAGCTCCTCTAGCGTGAGCTCCTACGAGCAGTACTTC.

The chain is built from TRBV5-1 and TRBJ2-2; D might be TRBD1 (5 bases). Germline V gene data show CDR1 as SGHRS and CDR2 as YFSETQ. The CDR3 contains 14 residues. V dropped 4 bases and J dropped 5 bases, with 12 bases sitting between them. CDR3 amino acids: CASSLLTETGELFF. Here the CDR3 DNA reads TGCGCCAGCAGCCTCCTGACAGAAACCGGGGAGCTGTTTTTT.